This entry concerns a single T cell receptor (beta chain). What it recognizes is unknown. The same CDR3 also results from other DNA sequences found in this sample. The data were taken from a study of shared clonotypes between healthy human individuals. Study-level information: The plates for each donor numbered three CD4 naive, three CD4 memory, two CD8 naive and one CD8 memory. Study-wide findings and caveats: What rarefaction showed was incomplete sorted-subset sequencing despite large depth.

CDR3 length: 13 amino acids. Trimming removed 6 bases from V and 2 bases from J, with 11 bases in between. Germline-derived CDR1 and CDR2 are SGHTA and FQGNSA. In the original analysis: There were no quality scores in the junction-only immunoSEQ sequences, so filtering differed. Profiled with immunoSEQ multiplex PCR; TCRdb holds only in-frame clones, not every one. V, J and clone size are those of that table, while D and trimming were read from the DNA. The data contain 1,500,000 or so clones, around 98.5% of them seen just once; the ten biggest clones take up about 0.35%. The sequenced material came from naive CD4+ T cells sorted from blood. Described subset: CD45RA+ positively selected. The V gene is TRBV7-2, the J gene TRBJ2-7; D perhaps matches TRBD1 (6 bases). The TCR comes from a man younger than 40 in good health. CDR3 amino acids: CASRRDRPYEQYF. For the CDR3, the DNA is TGTGCCAGCAGACGCGACAGGCCCTACGAGCAGTACTTC.